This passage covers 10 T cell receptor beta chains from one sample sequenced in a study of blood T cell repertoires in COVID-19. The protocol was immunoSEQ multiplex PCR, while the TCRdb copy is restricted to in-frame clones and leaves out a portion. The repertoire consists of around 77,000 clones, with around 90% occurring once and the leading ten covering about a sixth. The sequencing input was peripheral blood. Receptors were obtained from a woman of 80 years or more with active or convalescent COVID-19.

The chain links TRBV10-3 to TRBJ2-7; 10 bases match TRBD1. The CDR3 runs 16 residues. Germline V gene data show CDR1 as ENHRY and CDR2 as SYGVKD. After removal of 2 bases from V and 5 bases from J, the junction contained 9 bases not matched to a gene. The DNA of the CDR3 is TGTGCCATCAGTGAGCCCGGGACAGGGGACGGCGACGAGCAGTACTTC. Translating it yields CAISEPGTGDGDEQYF.

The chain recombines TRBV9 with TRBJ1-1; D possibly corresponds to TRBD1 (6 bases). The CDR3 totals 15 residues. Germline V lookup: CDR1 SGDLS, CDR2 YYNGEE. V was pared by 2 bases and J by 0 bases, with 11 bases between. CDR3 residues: CASSVEDSLNTEAFF. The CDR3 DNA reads TGTGCCAGCAGCGTCGAGGACAGCTTGAACACTGAAGCTTTCTTT.

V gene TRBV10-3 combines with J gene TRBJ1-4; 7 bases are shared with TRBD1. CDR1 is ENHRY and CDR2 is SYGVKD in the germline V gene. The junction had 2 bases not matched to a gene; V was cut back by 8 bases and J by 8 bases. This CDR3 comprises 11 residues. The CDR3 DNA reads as TGTGCCATCGGCAGGGGGGAAAAACTGTTTTTT. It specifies CAIGRGEKLFF.

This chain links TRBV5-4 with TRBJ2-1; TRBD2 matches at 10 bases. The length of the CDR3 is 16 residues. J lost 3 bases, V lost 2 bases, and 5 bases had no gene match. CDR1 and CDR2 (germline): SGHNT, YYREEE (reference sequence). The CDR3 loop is CASSLSRTSGYNEQFF. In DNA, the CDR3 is TGTGCCAGCAGCTTAAGCCGGACTAGCGGCTACAATGAGCAGTTCTTC.

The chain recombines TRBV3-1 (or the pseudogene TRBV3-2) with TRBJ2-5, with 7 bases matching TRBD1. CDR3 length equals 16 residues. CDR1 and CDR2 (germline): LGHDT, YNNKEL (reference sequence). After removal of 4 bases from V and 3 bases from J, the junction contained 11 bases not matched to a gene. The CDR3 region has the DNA TGTGCCAGCAGCCCTTCATTAGCCGGGACAGAAGAGACCCAGTACTTC. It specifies CASSPSLAGTEETQYF.

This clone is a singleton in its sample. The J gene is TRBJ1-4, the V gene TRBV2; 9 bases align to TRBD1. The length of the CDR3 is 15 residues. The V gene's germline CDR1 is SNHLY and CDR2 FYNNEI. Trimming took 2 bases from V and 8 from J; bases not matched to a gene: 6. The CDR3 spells CASSEPRTGEEKLFF. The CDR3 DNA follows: TGTGCCAGCAGTGAACCGCGGACAGGGGAGGAAAAACTGTTTTTT.

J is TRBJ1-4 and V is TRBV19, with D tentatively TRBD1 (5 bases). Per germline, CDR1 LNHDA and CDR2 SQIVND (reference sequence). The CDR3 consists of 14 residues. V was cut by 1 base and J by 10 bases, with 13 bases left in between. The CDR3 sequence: CASSIGPGRGKLFF. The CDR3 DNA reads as TGTGCCAGTAGTATAGGCCCAGGGAGGGGAAAACTGTTTTTT.

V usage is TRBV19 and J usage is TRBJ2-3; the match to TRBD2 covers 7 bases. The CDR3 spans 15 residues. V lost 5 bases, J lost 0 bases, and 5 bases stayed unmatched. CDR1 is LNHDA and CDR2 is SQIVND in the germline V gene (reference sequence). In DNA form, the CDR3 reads TGTGCCAGTAGTTCAATAGCGGGTAGCACAGATACGCAGTATTTT. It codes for CASSSIAGSTDTQYF.

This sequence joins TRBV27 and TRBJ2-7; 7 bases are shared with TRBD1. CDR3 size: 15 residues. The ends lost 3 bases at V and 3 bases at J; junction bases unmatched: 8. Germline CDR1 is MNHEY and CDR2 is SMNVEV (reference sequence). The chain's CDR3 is CASSLGAGGRYEQYF. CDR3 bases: TGTGCCAGCAGTTTGGGGGCAGGGGGTCGCTACGAGCAGTACTTC.

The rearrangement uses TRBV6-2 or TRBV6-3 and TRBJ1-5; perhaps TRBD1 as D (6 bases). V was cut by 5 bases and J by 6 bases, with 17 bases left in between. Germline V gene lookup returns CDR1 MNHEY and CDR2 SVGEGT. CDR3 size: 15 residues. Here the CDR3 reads CASSHPRGGGQPQHF. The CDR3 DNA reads TGTGCCAGCAGTCACCCCAGGGGAGGGGGTCAGCCCCAGCATTTT.